The 20 T cell receptor beta chains given below trace back to one sample, sequenced in a study of T cell responses to AZD1222 COVID-19 vaccine. TCRdb's copy holds only in-frame clones and misses some; the assay was immunoSEQ multiplex PCR. The sample shows 150,000 to 200,000 clones, approximately 95% of them seen only once. Sequenced here: peripheral blood, sampled on day 0 of AZD1222 vaccination. The receptor source for this set is an adult in good health.

The chain recombines TRBV18 with TRBJ1-4; a weak D match, TRBD1 (6 bases). This CDR3 contains 16 residues. Germline CDR1 KGHSH, CDR2 LQKENI. V lost 3 bases and J lost 8, with 19 bases in between. For the CDR3, the DNA is TGTGCCAGCTCACCCCCGAGCAGGGGTGTAAAGGAAAAACTGTTTTTT. The encoded protein is CASSPPSRGVKEKLFF.

The sample holds one count of this clone. CDR3 DNA: TGTGCCAGTAGTGCCGACAGAATTTTGAACACTGAAGCTTTCTTT. Its protein product is CASSADRILNTEAFF. The chain uses TRBV19 and TRBJ1-1; possibly TRBD1 for D (5 bases). The CDR3 consists of 15 residues. CDR1 and CDR2 from the germline V gene are LNHDA and SQIVND (reference sequence). Trimming took off 5 bases at V and 0 bases at J, with 13 bases between the two ends.

In this sample, this clone turned up once. The chain combines TRBV30 with TRBJ2-7; tentative D call: TRBD2 (5 bases). The V gene's germline CDR1 is GTSNPN and CDR2 SVGIG (reference sequence). The CDR3 loop spans 11 amino acids. V was shortened by 5 bases and J by 5 bases, with 10 bases between the two germline ends. In nucleotides, the CDR3 is TGTGCCTGGGGGAGAGTGCACGAGCAGTACTTC. Encoded protein: CAWGRVHEQYF.

CDR3 nucleotide sequence: TGTGCCAGCAGCCTCAATGTCCGAACTAGCGGAGTAGCCAAAAACATTCAGTACTTC. It is translated as CASSLNVRTSGVAKNIQYF. This chain joins TRBV3-1 (or the pseudogene TRBV3-2) and TRBJ2-4; 8 positions agree with TRBD2. Germline V gene lookup returns CDR1 LGHDT and CDR2 YNNKEL (reference sequence). V gave up 4 bases and J gave up 0 bases; unmatched junction bases: 14. This CDR3 comprises 19 residues.

V usage is TRBV7-9 and J usage is TRBJ2-1; 9 positions agree with TRBD1. Germline values: CDR1 SEHNR, CDR2 FQNEAQ (reference sequence). Germline trimming cut 2 bases from V and 1 base from J; bases unmatched to any gene: 3. The CDR3 loop spans 16 amino acids. The CDR3 DNA is TGTGCCAGCAGCTTACCCGGACAGGGGTCCTACAATGAGCAGTTCTTC. Residues: CASSLPGQGSYNEQFF. The entire variable domain, with the rest obtained from reference TRBV7-9 and TRBJ2-1, is as follows: DTGVSQNPRHKITKRGQNVTFRCDPISEHNRLYWYRQTLGQGPEFLTYFQNEAQLEKSRLLSDRFSAERPKGSFSTLEIQRTEQGDSAMYLCASSLPGQGSYNEQFFGPGTRLTVL.

The chain couples TRBV2 to TRBJ1-1; D gene ambiguous. Germline lookup yields CDR1 SNHLY and CDR2 FYNNEI. The V gene lost 4 bases and the J gene lost 1 base, with 4 bases spanning the gap. The CDR3 loop spans 12 amino acids. The CDR3: CASSGPNTEAFF. The CDR3 DNA is TGTGCCAGCAGTGGACCGAACACTGAAGCTTTCTTT. Full variable domain (remainder filled in from reference TRBV2 and TRBJ1-1): EPEVTQTPSHQVTQMGQEVILRCVPISNHLYFYWYRQILGQKVEFLVSFYNNEISEKSEIFDDQFSVERPDGSNFTLKIRSTKLEDSAMYFCASSGPNTEAFFGQGTRLTVV.

In this sample, this clone turned up once. The chain joins TRBV11-2 to TRBJ1-1; D is ambiguous. The CDR3 runs 15 residues. Germline CDR1 SGHAT, CDR2 FQNNGV. V was clipped by 5 bases and J by 8 bases, with 21 bases between them. In DNA form, the CDR3 reads TGTGCCAGCAGCCCACTTACTAGGAGTGGGCTCGAAGCTTTCTTT. Translating gives CASSPLTRSGLEAFF. Full variable domain (outside the CDR3, taken from reference TRBV11-2 and TRBJ1-1): EAGVAQSPRYKIIEKRQSVAFWCNPISGHATLYWYQQILGQGPKLLIQFQNNGVVDDSQLPKDRFSAERLKGVDSTLKIQPAKLEDSAVYLCASSPLTRSGLEAFFGQGTRLTVV.

This chain uses TRBV12-3 or TRBV12-4 with TRBJ1-5; tentatively, D is TRBD1 (5 bases). The ends were cut back, 6 bases at V and 7 bases at J, with 13 bases in the middle. The CDR3 is made up of 13 amino acids. CDR3 sequence reads: CASSRGERQPQHF. The CDR3 coding sequence is TGTGCCAGCAGCCGAGGGGAAAGGCAGCCCCAGCATTTT.

V usage is TRBV27 and J usage is TRBJ1-1, with D uncertain. Trimming pared 5 bases from V and 4 bases from J, leaving 11 bases between. Germline CDR1 and CDR2: MNHEY and SMNVEV (reference sequence). The CDR3 extends over 13 amino acids. In DNA form, the CDR3 reads TGTGCCAGCAGTGCCCTGAGTCGCACTGAAGCTTTCTTT. Translating gives CASSALSRTEAFF.

This clone was seen just once. The rearrangement uses TRBV9 and TRBJ1-4, with 9 positions matching TRBD1. There are 16 residues in the CDR3. The germline V gene has CDR1 SGDLS and CDR2 YYNGEE. Trimming took 0 bases from V and 7 from J; bases not matched to a gene: 7. The CDR3: CASSVGVGQGGEKLFF. For the CDR3, the DNA is TGTGCCAGCAGCGTAGGTGTGGGACAGGGAGGTGAAAAACTGTTTTTT.

The chain combines TRBV5-1 with TRBJ1-1; TRBD1 aligns across 7 bases. V dropped 2 bases and J dropped 1; count of bases not matched to a gene: 11. Germline V gene data show CDR1 as SGHRS and CDR2 as YFSETQ. The CDR3 extends over 17 amino acids. The CDR3 protein is CASSLARDRAKNTEAFF. CDR3 nucleotides: TGCGCCAGCAGCTTAGCCCGGGACAGAGCAAAGAACACTGAAGCTTTCTTT. Looking up the rest from reference TRBV5-1 and TRBJ1-1 gives the full variable domain: KAGVTQTPRYLIKTRGQQVTLSCSPISGHRSVSWYQQTPGQGLQFLFEYFSETQRNKGNFPGRFSGRQFSNSRSEMNVSTLELGDSALYLCASSLARDRAKNTEAFFGQGTRLTVV.

The V call is TRBV6-5, the J call TRBJ2-7; D may match TRBD1 or TRBD2 (5 bases each). Trimming removed 0 bases at V and 7 bases at J, with 13 bases between. Germline V gene lookup returns CDR1 MNHEY and CDR2 SVGAGI. The CDR3 has 14 residues. The chain's CDR3 is CASSYSGTPIEQYF. The DNA for the CDR3 is TGTGCCAGCAGTTACTCCGGGACCCCTATTGAGCAGTACTTC.

J is TRBJ1-5 and V is TRBV4-1; D gene ambiguous. The germline CDR1 and CDR2 sequences are MGHRA and YSYEKL. Trimming removed 4 bases at V and 0 bases at J, with 10 bases between. This CDR3 comprises 15 residues. CDR3 residues: CASSPAEASNQPQHF. The CDR3 region has the DNA TGCGCCAGCAGCCCGGCGGAGGCTAGCAATCAGCCCCAGCATTTT.

The chain combines TRBV24-1 with TRBJ2-1; D may be TRBD1 (6 bases). Germline CDR1 and CDR2: KGHDR and SFDVKD. V was pared by 3 bases and J by 9 bases, with 11 bases between. The CDR3 has 13 residues. CDR3: CATSDQRGIEQFF. The CDR3 coding sequence is TGTGCCACCAGTGATCAAAGGGGGATTGAGCAGTTCTTC.

This chain connects TRBV6-1 to TRBJ1-2; a possible D gene is TRBD1 (5 bases). The germline gives CDR1 MNHNS, CDR2 SASEGT. The CDR3 sequence is 14 residues long. Between the trimmed V and J ends, which lost 2 bases and 7 bases, there was a span of 14 bases. The CDR3 DNA reads as TGTGCCAGCAGTGAACCTGCCAGGGCGGGTGGCTACACCTTC. Amino acids: CASSEPARAGGYTF.

This clone was picked up a small number of times. J is TRBJ2-1 and V is TRBV5-6; either TRBD1 or TRBD2 may fit D (5 bases each). The CDR3 length is 14 residues. V was clipped by 4 bases and J by 9 bases, with 17 bases between them. The germline V gene encodes CDR1 SGHDT and CDR2 YYEEEE. This CDR3 is CASSLGVQGVEQFF. CDR3 DNA: TGTGCCAGCAGCCTGGGAGTGCAGGGAGTTGAGCAGTTCTTC.

The rearrangement uses TRBV6-5 and TRBJ1-1, with 8 bases aligning to TRBD1. The length of the CDR3 is 14 residues. The germline gives CDR1 MNHEY, CDR2 SVGAGI. V lost 4 bases to trimming and J lost 3 bases; unmatched junction nucleotides: 4. The CDR3 nucleotides are TGTGCCAGCAGTTTTTTACAGGGGGACACTGAAGCTTTCTTT. Translation: CASSFLQGDTEAFF.

The rearrangement joins TRBV11-2 to TRBJ2-1; tentative D call: TRBD1 (5 bases). This CDR3 contains 16 residues. Germline CDR1 SGHAT, CDR2 FQNNGV. V was clipped by 4 bases and J by 7 bases, with 20 bases between them. The CDR3 loop is CASSSVRQTNGNEQFF. The CDR3 DNA is TGTGCCAGCAGCTCGGTAAGACAGACAAATGGGAATGAGCAGTTCTTC.

The chain links TRBV5-1 to TRBJ2-2; 11 positions match TRBD1. Germline V gives CDR1 SGHRS, CDR2 YFSETQ. This CDR3 has 15 residues. Trimming took 2 bases from V and 6 from J; bases not matched to a gene: 3. The CDR3 nucleotides read TGCGCCAGCAGCTTAGTGGGACAGGGGGCCGGGGAGCTGTTTTTT. This codes for CASSLVGQGAGELFF.

The chain employs TRBV10-1 and TRBJ1-2; 8 positions match TRBD1. Trimming cost V 3 bases and J 7 bases; bases outside gene matches: 4. In germline, CDR1 is WNHNN, CDR2 SYGVQD (reference sequence). CDR3 length equals 13 residues. The CDR3 loop reads CASSEAGGVGYTF. DNA of the CDR3: TGCGCCAGCAGTGAAGCAGGGGGCGTTGGCTACACCTTC.